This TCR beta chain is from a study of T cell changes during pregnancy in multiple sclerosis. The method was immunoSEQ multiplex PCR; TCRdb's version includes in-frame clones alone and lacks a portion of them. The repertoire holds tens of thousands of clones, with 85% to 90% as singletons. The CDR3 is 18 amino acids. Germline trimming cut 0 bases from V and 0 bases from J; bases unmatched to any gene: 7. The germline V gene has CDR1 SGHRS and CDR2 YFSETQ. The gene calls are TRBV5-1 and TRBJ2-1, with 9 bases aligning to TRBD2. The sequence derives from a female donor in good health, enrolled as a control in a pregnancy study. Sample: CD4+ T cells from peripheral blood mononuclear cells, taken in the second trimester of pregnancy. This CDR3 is CASSLDPSGVSSYNEQFF. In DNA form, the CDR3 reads TGCGCCAGCAGCTTGGATCCTAGCGGGGTTAGCTCCTACAATGAGCAGTTCTTC. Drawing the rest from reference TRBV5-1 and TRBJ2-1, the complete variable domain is KAGVTQTPRYLIKTRGQQVTLSCSPISGHRSVSWYQQTPGQGLQFLFEYFSETQRNKGNFPGRFSGRQFSNSRSEMNVSTLELGDSALYLCASSLDPSGVSSYNEQFFGPGTRLTVL.